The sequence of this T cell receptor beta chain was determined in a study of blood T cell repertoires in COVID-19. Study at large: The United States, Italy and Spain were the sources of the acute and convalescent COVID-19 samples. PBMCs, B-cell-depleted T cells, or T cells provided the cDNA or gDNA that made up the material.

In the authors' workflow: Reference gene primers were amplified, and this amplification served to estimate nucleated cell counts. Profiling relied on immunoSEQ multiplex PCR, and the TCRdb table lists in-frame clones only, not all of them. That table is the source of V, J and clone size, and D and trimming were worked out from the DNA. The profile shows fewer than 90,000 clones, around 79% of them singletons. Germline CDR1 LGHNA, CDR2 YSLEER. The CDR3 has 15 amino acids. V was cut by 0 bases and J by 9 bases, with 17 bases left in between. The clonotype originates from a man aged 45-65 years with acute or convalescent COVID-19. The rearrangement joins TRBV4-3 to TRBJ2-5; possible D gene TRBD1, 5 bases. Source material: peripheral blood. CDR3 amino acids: CASSQEPGSLQAQYF. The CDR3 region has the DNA TGCGCCAGCAGCCAAGAGCCAGGGTCTTTGCAGGCCCAGTACTTC.